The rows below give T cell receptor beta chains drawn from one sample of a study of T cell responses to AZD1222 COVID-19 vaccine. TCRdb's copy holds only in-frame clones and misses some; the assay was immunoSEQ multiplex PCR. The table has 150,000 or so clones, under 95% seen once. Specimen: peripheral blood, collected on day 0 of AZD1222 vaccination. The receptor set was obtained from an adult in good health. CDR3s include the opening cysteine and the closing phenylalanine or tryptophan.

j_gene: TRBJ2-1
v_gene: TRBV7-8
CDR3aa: CASSLDGEQFF

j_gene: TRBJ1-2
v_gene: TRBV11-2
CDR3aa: CASSSGATYGYTF

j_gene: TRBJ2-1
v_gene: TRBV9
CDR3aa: CASTPGNNEQFF

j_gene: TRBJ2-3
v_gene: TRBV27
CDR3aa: CASSPNTGTGGAYTQYF

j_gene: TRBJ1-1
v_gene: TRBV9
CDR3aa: CASSPSRFQGRRNTEAFF

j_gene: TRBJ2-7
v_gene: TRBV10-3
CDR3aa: CAISQGPYEQYF

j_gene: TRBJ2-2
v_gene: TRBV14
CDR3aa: CASSQQLAGELFF

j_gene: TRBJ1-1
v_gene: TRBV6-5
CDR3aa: CASTPAGREKTEAFF

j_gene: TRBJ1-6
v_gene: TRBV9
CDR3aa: CASSAAGVYNSPLHF

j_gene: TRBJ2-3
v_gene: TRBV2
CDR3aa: CASKAGGTDTQYF

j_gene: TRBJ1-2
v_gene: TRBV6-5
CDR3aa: CASSYMSNYGYTF

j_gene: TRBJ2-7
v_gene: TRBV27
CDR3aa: CASSRSGPGEQYF

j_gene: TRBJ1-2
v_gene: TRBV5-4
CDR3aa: CASSFDRLSNYGYTF

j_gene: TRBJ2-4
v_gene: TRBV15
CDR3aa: CATSRVTRFVGLYF

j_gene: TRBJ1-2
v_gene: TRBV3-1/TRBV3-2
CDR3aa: CASSQGGGYYGYTF

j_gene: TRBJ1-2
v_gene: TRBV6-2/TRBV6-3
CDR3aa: CASSYSTGTDGYTF

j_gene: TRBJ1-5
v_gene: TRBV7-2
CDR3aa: CASSLTGAKEPQHF

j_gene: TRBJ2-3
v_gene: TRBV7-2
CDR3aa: CASSLGWTDTQYF

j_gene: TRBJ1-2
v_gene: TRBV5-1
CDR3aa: CASTGTSPYGYTF

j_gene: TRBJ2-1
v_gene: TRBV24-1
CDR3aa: CATSEVAGGFMQFF

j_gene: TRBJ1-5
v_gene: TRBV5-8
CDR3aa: CASSLNTGVGNQPQHF

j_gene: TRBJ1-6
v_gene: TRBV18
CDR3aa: CASSPGLLSSYNSPLHF

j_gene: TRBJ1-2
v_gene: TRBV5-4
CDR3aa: CASSLVGGVNYGYTF

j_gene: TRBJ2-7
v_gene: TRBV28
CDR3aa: CAIRGVYEQYF

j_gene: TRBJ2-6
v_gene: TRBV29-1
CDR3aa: CSVDPGFGSSGANVLTF

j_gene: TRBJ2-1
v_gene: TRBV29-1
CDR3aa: CSVASSDEQFF

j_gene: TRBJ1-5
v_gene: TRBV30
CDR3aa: CAWSVDRNQPQHF